These 9 T cell receptor beta chains share one sample of origin, sequenced in a study of cytomegalovirus exposure and HLA in healthy donors. Primers for the PCR totalled 60 Vbeta and 13 Jbeta. The data were produced by immunoSEQ multiplex PCR, yet TCRdb's version contains in-frame clones alone and is incomplete. The sample includes tens of thousands of clones, over 65% of them seen just once. The sample taken for sequencing was PBMCs. These receptors originate from a man aged 45-60 years in good health and CMV-seropositive.

CDR3 region: CASRRTGDYGYTF. The CDR3 DNA is TGTGCCAGCCGAAGGACAGGGGACTATGGCTACACCTTC. V usage is TRBV11-2 and J usage is TRBJ1-2; 9 positions agree with TRBD1. CDR1 and CDR2 (germline): SGHAT, FQNNGV. The CDR3 length is 13 residues. V lost 8 bases to trimming and J lost 3 bases; unmatched junction nucleotides: 4.

The chain is built from TRBV11-3 and TRBJ1-2; D is undetermined. This CDR3 region has 15 residues. Germline V gene sequence: CDR1 SGHNT, CDR2 YENEEA. Trimming shortened V by 5 bases and J by 1 base, and 14 bases separated the two germline ends. The CDR3: CASSLQSLDNYGYTF. The DNA of the CDR3 is TGTGCCAGCAGCCTACAGTCGTTGGATAACTATGGCTACACCTTC.

V usage is TRBV11-2 and J usage is TRBJ2-1; 14 nucleotides line up with TRBD2. V dropped 5 bases and J dropped 6; count of bases not matched to a gene: 9. Germline loops: CDR1 SGHAT, CDR2 FQNNGV. The CDR3 has 17 residues. The CDR3 nucleotides are TGTGCCAGCAGCCCGATAGCGACTAGCGGGAGGGGCAATGAGCAGTTCTTC. This codes for CASSPIATSGRGNEQFF.

A remark on this clone: Compared with germline, one end of the junction differs, possibly owing to a read error. The chain employs TRBV7-7 and TRBJ2-1, with no clear D. The V gene's germline CDR1 is SSHAT and CDR2 FNYEAQ (reference sequence). The CDR3 runs 16 residues. Here the CDR3 reads CASSLEPEIPYNEQFF. The CDR3 DNA follows: TGTGCTAGCAGCTTAGAACCGGAGATCCCCTACAATGAGCAGTTCTTC.

The chain uses TRBV11-2 and TRBJ2-7, with 7 bases lining up with TRBD1. Trimming at V came to 3 bases and at J to 3 bases, leaving 2 bases not matched to a gene. CDR1 and CDR2 from the germline V gene are SGHAT and FQNNGV. The CDR3 runs to 13 residues. The CDR3 nucleotides are TGTGCCAGCAGCTTCGGGACAGACTACGAGCAGTACTTC. Protein sequence: CASSFGTDYEQYF.

This rearrangement joins TRBV5-1 to TRBJ2-5; a possible D gene is TRBD1 (6 bases). V was pared by 8 bases and J by 1 base, with 24 bases between. In germline, CDR1 is SGHRS, CDR2 YFSETQ. The CDR3 spans 17 residues. The CDR3 bases are TGCGCCAGAGCCGGGACAAGGGCATCGATTTCCCAAGAGACCCAGTACTTC. Protein: CARAGTRASISQETQYF. The whole variable domain, filled in from reference TRBV5-1 and TRBJ2-5, reads KAGVTQTPRYLIKTRGQQVTLSCSPISGHRSVSWYQQTPGQGLQFLFEYFSETQRNKGNFPGRFSGRQFSNSRSEMNVSTLELGDSALYLCARAGTRASISQETQYFGPGTRLLVL.

The chain recombines TRBV11-3 with TRBJ2-2, with 7 bases matching TRBD2. CDR1 is SGHNT and CDR2 is YENEEA in the germline V gene. This CDR3 spans 15 amino acids. J gave up 1 base and V 5 bases, and 4 bases lay outside the gene matches. CDR3 nucleotides: TGTGCCAGCAGCCGGGACTACGAGAACACCGGGGAGCTGTTTTTT. Amino acid sequence: CASSRDYENTGELFF.

This chain links TRBV7-3 with TRBJ2-1, with D possibly TRBD1 on 6 matching bases. Trimming stripped 5 bases from V and 6 bases from J, with 23 bases between. The CDR3 sequence is 17 residues long. Germline V gene sequence: CDR1 SGHTA, CDR2 FQGTGA. The CDR3 DNA sequence: TGTGCCAGCAGCCGGCAGGGGTCGGGTGCCTTTGGCAATGAGCAGTTCTTC. Amino acid sequence: CASSRQGSGAFGNEQFF.

This clone was observed a few times. The rearrangement links TRBV2 to TRBJ1-1; tentative D call: TRBD1 (5 bases). CDR1 and CDR2 (germline): SNHLY, FYNNEI. This CDR3 is 13 amino acids long. V lost 6 bases and J 0 bases, leaving 8 bases between the germline ends. The CDR3 bases are TGTGCCAGCAGCTTGACAGTGAACACTGAAGCTTTCTTT. This gives the protein CASSLTVNTEAFF. Complete variable domain (other parts from reference TRBV2 and TRBJ1-1): EPEVTQTPSHQVTQMGQEVILRCVPISNHLYFYWYRQILGQKVEFLVSFYNNEISEKSEIFDDQFSVERPDGSNFTLKIRSTKLEDSAMYFCASSLTVNTEAFFGQGTRLTVV.